This TCR beta chain was observed in a study of T cell changes during pregnancy in multiple sclerosis. Germline loops: CDR1 MNHNS, CDR2 SASEGT. V was trimmed by 3 bases and J by 7 bases, leaving 12 bases between them. CDR3 length equals 14 residues. Profiled with immunoSEQ multiplex PCR; TCRdb holds only in-frame clones, not every one. Of over 90,000 clones detected, approximately 94% appear once; the ten largest clones hold almost 1%. This chain links TRBV6-1 with TRBJ2-2; D possibly corresponds to TRBD1 (6 bases). The clonotype was recovered from a female donor with multiple sclerosis, enrolled in a pregnancy study. The source material was peripheral blood, sampled after pregnancy. CDR3 residues: CASSEVRGVGELFF. The CDR3 DNA follows: TGTGCCAGCAGTGAGGTCAGGGGCGTCGGGGAGCTGTTTTTT.